The 5 T cell receptor beta chains reported below all come from one sample, sequenced in a study of blood T cell repertoires in COVID-19. The data were produced by immunoSEQ multiplex PCR, yet TCRdb's version contains in-frame clones alone and is incomplete. The repertoire consists of roughly 100,000 clones, with around 87% occurring once and the leading ten covering 5.2%. Sequencing was performed on peripheral blood. These receptors were taken from a woman in her fifties or sixties with COVID-19, enrolled during active disease.

DNA of the CDR3: TGTGCCAGCAGTGCGGGAGACGTCGGAGGGCTCGGCGAGCAGTACTTC. Residues: CASSAGDVGGLGEQYF. The V and J genes are TRBV6-1 and TRBJ2-7; maybe TRBD2 (6 bases). V gave up 4 bases and J gave up 6 bases, with 22 bases separating them. Germline loops: CDR1 MNHNS, CDR2 SASEGT. The CDR3 sequence is 16 residues long.

CDR3 nucleotide sequence: TGTGCCAGCAGTGAATTGGAGGGGATGAACACTGAAGCTTTCTTT. This encodes CASSELEGMNTEAFF. This rearrangement joins TRBV25-1 to TRBJ1-1; D is perhaps TRBD1 (5 bases). The V and J ends lost 1 base and 0 bases respectively, with 9 bases between them. There are 15 residues in the CDR3. Germline loops: CDR1 MGHDK, CDR2 SYGVNS.

This sequence joins TRBV7-2 and TRBJ2-7, with D perhaps TRBD2 (5 bases). Germline V gene lookup returns CDR1 SGHTA and CDR2 FQGNSA. V was shortened by 8 bases and J by 3 bases, with 26 bases between the two germline ends. CDR3 length: 17 residues. CDR3 DNA sequence: TGTGCCAGCCGCCCCTCCTCTTTGAGGGAAAATTACTACGAGCAGTACTTC. Protein product: CASRPSSLRENYYEQYF.

This sequence joins TRBV3-1 (or the pseudogene TRBV3-2) and TRBJ2-2; 9 positions match TRBD2. Per germline, CDR1 LGHDT and CDR2 YNNKEL (reference sequence). The V and J ends lost 4 bases and 0 bases, in that order; junction bases with no gene match: 3. This CDR3 has 16 residues. CDR3 in DNA: TGTGCCAGCAGCCCCTTAGCGGGAGCGAACACCGGGGAGCTGTTTTTT. This codes for CASSPLAGANTGELFF.

This clone occurred once. The rearrangement uses TRBV14 and TRBJ2-2; TRBD2 might be the D (5 bases). The CDR3 sequence is 17 residues long. CDR1 SGHDN and CDR2 FVKESK come from the germline V gene. V lost 5 bases and J 0 bases, leaving 16 bases between the germline ends. The CDR3 is CASSLYRTSANTGELFF. In nucleotides, the CDR3 is TGTGCCAGCAGCTTGTATAGAACTAGTGCGAACACCGGGGAGCTGTTTTTT.